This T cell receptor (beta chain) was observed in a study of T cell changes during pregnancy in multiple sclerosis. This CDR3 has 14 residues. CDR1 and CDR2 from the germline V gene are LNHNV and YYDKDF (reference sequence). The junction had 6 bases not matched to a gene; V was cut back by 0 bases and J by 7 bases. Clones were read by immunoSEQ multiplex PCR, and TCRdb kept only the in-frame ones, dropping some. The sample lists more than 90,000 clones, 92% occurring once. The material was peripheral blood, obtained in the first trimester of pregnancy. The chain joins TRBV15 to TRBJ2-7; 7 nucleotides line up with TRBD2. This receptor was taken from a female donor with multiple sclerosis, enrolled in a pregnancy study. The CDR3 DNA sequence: TGTGCCACCAGCAGAGAGACTAGCTCGGGGGAGCAGTACTTC. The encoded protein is CATSRETSSGEQYF.